These 3 T cell receptor beta chains came from one sample sequenced in a study of blood T cell repertoires in COVID-19. The table came from immunoSEQ multiplex PCR; TCRdb's copy has only in-frame clones and leaves some out. The sample carries approximately 15,000 clones, roughly nine tenths recorded once. The sample taken for sequencing was peripheral blood. Receptors originate from a man between 60 and 70 years old with acute or convalescent COVID-19.

J is TRBJ2-1 and V is TRBV18, with D possibly TRBD2 on 5 matching bases. The length of the CDR3 is 13 residues. Trimming took off 2 bases at V and 8 bases at J, with 10 bases between the two ends. Germline assignment: CDR1 KGHSH and CDR2 LQKENI. The CDR3: CASSPKERDEQFF. CDR3 nucleotide sequence: TGTGCCAGCTCACCAAAAGAGAGGGATGAGCAGTTCTTC.

V is TRBV6-6 and J is TRBJ2-2, with 7 bases lining up with TRBD2. The V and J ends lost 3 bases and 5 bases, in that order; junction bases with no gene match: 3. Germline assignment: CDR1 MNHNY and CDR2 SVGAGI (reference sequence). The CDR3 contains 14 residues. The CDR3, as DNA: TGTGCCAGCAGTTATAACGGGGGGACCGGGGAGCTGTTTTTT. It specifies CASSYNGGTGELFF.

The chain is built from TRBV18 and TRBJ2-2; D is unresolved. The CDR3 runs to 13 residues. V was trimmed by 6 bases and J by 6 bases, leaving 11 bases between them. Germline V CDR1 and CDR2: KGHSH, LQKENI. The DNA for the CDR3 is TGTGCCAGCTCTACCGAGGCGTCCGGGGAGCTGTTTTTT. Encoded protein: CASSTEASGELFF.